This T cell receptor (beta chain) appears in the sequencing data of a study of technical replicates of blood from a few donors. Germline lookup yields CDR1 LNHDA and CDR2 SQIVND (reference sequence). The CDR3 spans 13 residues. After removal of 7 bases from V and 0 bases from J, the junction contained 3 bases not matched to a gene. Sequenced by immunoSEQ multiplex PCR; TCRdb stores in-frame clones only, minus some. Of tens of thousands of clones in the sample, 90% to 97% were seen once. Sequencing was done on a sample of T cells isolated from PBMCs. This sequence joins TRBV19 and TRBJ2-7; TRBD2 matches 7 bases. The receptor's source is a human donor in good health. The CDR3 DNA sequence: TGTGCCAGTACTACTAGCGACTCCTACGAGCAGTACTTC. As protein: CASTTSDSYEQYF.